The 26 T cell receptor beta chains reported below all come from one sample, sequenced in a study of blood T cell repertoires in COVID-19. Assay used: immunoSEQ multiplex PCR; TCRdb lists only in-frame clones, some missing. The sample has some 240,000 clones; about four fifths are singletons. Sequenced: peripheral blood. These receptors all stem from a woman at least 80 years old with COVID-19, enrolled during active disease.

This clone came up once. This chain connects TRBV7-9 to TRBJ2-3; D is perhaps TRBD2 (6 bases). The germline CDR1 and CDR2 sequences are SEHNR and FQNEAQ (reference sequence). Trimming removed 2 bases from V and 5 bases from J, with 11 bases in between. The CDR3 is 14 residues long. The CDR3: CASSLLERVDTQYF. CDR3 DNA sequence: TGTGCCAGCAGCTTATTGGAGCGGGTAGATACGCAGTATTTT.

J is TRBJ1-2 and V is TRBV27; weak D call: TRBD1 (6 bases). The CDR3 is made up of 16 amino acids. V was pared by 5 bases and J by 8 bases, with 24 bases between. Germline CDR1 reads MNHEY; CDR2 reads SMNVEV (reference sequence). CDR3 coding DNA: TGTGCCAGCAGTGAATCGATCGGGACAAGAAGGGCGGGCTACACCTTC. Its translation: CASSESIGTRRAGYTF.

The chain joins TRBV6-5 to TRBJ1-3; no definite D call. Germline V lookup: CDR1 MNHEY, CDR2 SVGAGI. CDR3 length: 13 amino acids. The V gene lost 3 bases and the J gene lost 0 bases, with 3 bases spanning the gap. This CDR3 is CASSYSSGNTIYF. The CDR3 nucleotides read TGTGCCAGCAGTTATAGCTCTGGAAACACCATATATTTT.

This chain joins TRBV15 and TRBJ2-1, with no clear D. This CDR3 spans 13 amino acids. Trimming took 0 bases from V and 7 from J, leaving 7 bases between them. CDR1 and CDR2 (germline): LNHNV, YYDKDF (reference sequence). In nucleotides, the CDR3 is TGTGCCACCAGCAGAGATTTAGCTAATGAGCAGTTCTTC. Its protein is CATSRDLANEQFF.

The chain recombines TRBV6-5 with TRBJ2-1, with 8 nucleotides matching TRBD1. The germline V gene encodes CDR1 MNHEY and CDR2 SVGAGI. This CDR3 contains 13 residues. With V trimmed by 6 bases and J by 4 bases, 2 bases remained unmatched. The CDR3 region has the DNA TGTGCCAGCAGGGGGACAGGTTACAATGAGCAGTTCTTC. Encoded protein: CASRGTGYNEQFF.

This chain joins TRBV28 and TRBJ2-1; D may be TRBD1 (5 bases). This CDR3 is 16 amino acids long. Per germline, CDR1 MDHEN and CDR2 SYDVKM. Trimming removed 1 base at V and 9 bases at J, with 19 bases between. CDR3 sequence reads: CASSLSGYRGSGEQFF. CDR3 DNA: TGTGCCAGCAGTTTATCCGGTTATAGGGGTTCCGGTGAGCAGTTCTTC.

J is TRBJ2-3 and V is TRBV18; weak D call: TRBD1 (6 bases). This CDR3 is 15 amino acids long. Germline V gives CDR1 KGHSH, CDR2 LQKENI. V shed 3 bases and J shed 6 bases, with 16 bases lying between them. The CDR3 sequence is CASSPTTGTADTQYF. The CDR3 DNA sequence: TGTGCCAGCTCACCCACCACAGGGACGGCGGATACGCAGTATTTT.

This rearrangement joins TRBV19 to TRBJ1-5; tentatively, D is TRBD1 (6 bases). V was shortened by 3 bases and J by 4 bases, with 10 bases between the two germline ends. CDR3 length equals 14 residues. Looked up from germline, CDR1 is LNHDA and CDR2 is SQIVND (reference sequence). CDR3 sequence: CASSIIQGNQPQHF. CDR3 nucleotide sequence: TGTGCCAGTAGTATCATACAGGGTAATCAGCCCCAGCATTTT.

Here the CDR3 reads CASSLYGLDQETQYF. In nucleotides, the CDR3 is TGTGCCAGCAGTTTATATGGACTAGACCAAGAGACCCAGTACTTC. The chain uses TRBV27 and TRBJ2-5; 7 bases line up with TRBD2. The CDR3 has 15 amino acids. V trimming: 1 base; J trimming: 0 bases; junction bases outside the gene matches: 2. The germline V gene encodes CDR1 MNHEY and CDR2 SMNVEV (reference sequence).

This sequence joins TRBV11-3 and TRBJ2-1; D might be TRBD2 (6 bases). The CDR3 is 16 amino acids. CDR1 is SGHNT, CDR2 YENEEA, per germline. The V end was cut by 1 base, the J end by 1 base, with 11 bases between. In nucleotides, the CDR3 is TGTGCCAGCAGCTTAGTCGGGAGCCGGTCCTACAATGAGCAGTTCTTC. Translation gives CASSLVGSRSYNEQFF.

This chain uses TRBV11-2 with TRBJ1-1, with D maybe TRBD1 (6 bases). This CDR3 contains 14 residues. V was shortened by 5 bases and J by 4 bases, with 14 bases between the two germline ends. CDR1 SGHAT and CDR2 FQNNGV come from the germline V gene. CDR3 DNA: TGTGCCAGCAGCCTCAGACAGGAGACCACTGAAGCTTTCTTT. Protein: CASSLRQETTEAFF.

The chain carries TRBV4-1 and TRBJ2-1; 9 nucleotides align to TRBD2. The CDR3 loop spans 16 amino acids. V was clipped by 3 bases and J by 8 bases; unmatched bases: 11. The V gene's germline CDR1 is MGHRA and CDR2 YSYEKL. In DNA form, the CDR3 reads TGCGCCAGCAGCCATTCTAGCGGGGAGGGGGGCCATGAGCAGTTCTTC. This translates into CASSHSSGEGGHEQFF.

The chain has TRBV5-6 and TRBJ1-1, with D perhaps matching TRBD1 (6 bases). Germline assignment: CDR1 SGHDT and CDR2 YYEEEE. V was trimmed by 5 bases and J by 11 bases, leaving 16 bases between them. The CDR3 has 12 amino acids. The CDR3 region is CASSWDAQGAFF. CDR3 nucleotide sequence: TGTGCCAGCAGTTGGGACGCTCAGGGGGCTTTCTTT.

The chain links TRBV27 to TRBJ2-5, with D perhaps matching TRBD2 (6 bases). The CDR3 has 14 amino acids. V lost 6 bases and J lost 5, with 16 bases in between. Germline V gene sequence: CDR1 MNHEY, CDR2 SMNVEV (reference sequence). The CDR3, as DNA: TGTGCCAGCAGCGGGACTCTAGGAGGGGAGACCCAGTACTTC. It codes for CASSGTLGGETQYF.

The chain is built from TRBV28 and TRBJ1-5; D gene ambiguous. CDR1 is MDHEN and CDR2 is SYDVKM in the germline V gene. With 5 bases removed from V and 2 bases from J, the gap between germline ends came to 16 bases. The CDR3 covers 16 residues. CDR3 residues: CASSAAGRRGNQPQHF. The DNA for the CDR3 is TGTGCCAGCAGTGCAGCCGGACGGAGGGGCAATCAGCCCCAGCATTTT.

This chain joins TRBV5-4 and TRBJ2-1; TRBD2 matches 7 bases. Unmatched junction bases numbered 7, after V lost 3 bases and J lost 7 bases. The germline gives CDR1 SGHNT, CDR2 YYREEE (reference sequence). The CDR3 has 14 residues. CDR3 protein: CASSSGLLGNEQFF. For the CDR3, the DNA is TGTGCCAGCAGCTCGGGACTACTGGGGAATGAGCAGTTCTTC.

This chain connects TRBV29-1 to TRBJ2-1, with D possibly matching TRBD2 (6 bases). The germline CDR1 and CDR2 sequences are SQVTM and ANQGSEA. The CDR3 extends over 16 amino acids. CDR3 nucleotide sequence: TGCAGAGCAGCGTTGTTTAGCGGTCCTTCCTACAATGAGCAGTTCTTC. It is translated as CRAALFSGPSYNEQFF.

Note on this clone: The junction departs from the called germline gene at one end, perhaps through a read error. The rearrangement joins TRBV7-7 to TRBJ2-1; D perhaps matches TRBD2 (6 bases). CDR1 SSHAT and CDR2 FNYEAQ come from the germline V gene (reference sequence). This CDR3 is 15 amino acids long. CDR3: CASSLGIRAGNEQFF. DNA for the CDR3: TGTGCTAGCAGCTTAGGTATCAGAGCGGGCAATGAGCAGTTCTTC.

The chain has TRBV5-4 and TRBJ2-3; D uncertain. V lost 6 bases to trimming and J lost 0 bases, with 14 bases between them. The CDR3 extends over 15 amino acids. Looked up from germline, CDR1 is SGHNT and CDR2 is YYREEE (reference sequence). The chain's CDR3 is CASMEQPYSTDTQYF. CDR3 in DNA: TGTGCCAGCATGGAGCAACCATATAGCACAGATACGCAGTATTTT. The full variable domain, completed using reference TRBV5-4 and TRBJ2-3, is ETGVTQSPTHLIKTRGQQVTLRCSSQSGHNTVSWYQQALGQGPQFIFQYYREEENGRGNFPPRFSGLQFPNYSSELNVNALELDDSALYLCASMEQPYSTDTQYFGPGTRLTVL.

This clone was picked up many times. V is TRBV15 and J is TRBJ1-2; D remains unclear. Trimming took off 1 base at V and 4 bases at J, with 7 bases between the two ends. CDR1 and CDR2 from the germline V gene are LNHNV and YYDKDF (reference sequence). There are 13 residues in the CDR3. For the CDR3, the DNA is TGTGCCACCAGCAGAGGACTGGGCTATGGCTACACCTTC. Translated: CATSRGLGYGYTF.

V is TRBV7-9 and J is TRBJ1-2, with TRBD1 as a possible D gene (6 bases). The V gene lost 8 bases and the J gene lost 4 bases, with 26 bases spanning the gap. CDR1 is SEHNR, CDR2 FQNEAQ, per germline (reference sequence). The CDR3 consists of 17 residues. The CDR3 spells CASRPAGGAGVGYGYTF. Written as DNA, the CDR3 is TGTGCCAGCCGCCCCGCGGGGGGGGCAGGGGTCGGCTATGGCTACACCTTC.

This chain joins TRBV4-1 and TRBJ2-3; 12 bases line up with TRBD2. With 4 bases clipped from V and 1 base from J, the junction kept 15 bases outside the gene matches. The CDR3 is made up of 20 amino acids. Germline V CDR1 and CDR2: MGHRA, YSYEKL. The CDR3 DNA reads TGCGCCAGCAGCCTCCTTTACTTGGCTAGCGGGGGGGCCGGCACAGATACGCAGTATTTT. It yields the protein CASSLLYLASGGAGTDTQYF.

This chain connects TRBV28 to TRBJ2-4; TRBD2 matches at 8 bases. The germline V gene has CDR1 MDHEN and CDR2 SYDVKM. This CDR3 has 14 amino acids. After removal of 7 bases from V and 5 bases from J, the junction contained 7 bases not matched to a gene. CDR3 DNA sequence: TGTGCCAGCAACTCCGGGACTAGACAAAACATTCAGTACTTC. Residues: CASNSGTRQNIQYF.

The gene calls are TRBV27 and TRBJ2-5; D is unresolved. The germline CDR1 and CDR2 sequences are MNHEY and SMNVEV (reference sequence). The CDR3 extends over 12 amino acids. V gave up 5 bases and J gave up 1 base, with 5 bases separating them. The CDR3 DNA sequence: TGTGCCAGCAGTGCCAGCCAAGAGACCCAGTACTTC. Translation: CASSASQETQYF.

V is TRBV6-6 and J is TRBJ2-2; 7 nucleotides agree with TRBD2. The CDR3 runs 15 residues. V gave up 0 bases and J gave up 6 bases; unmatched junction bases: 4. Germline CDR1 reads MNHNY; CDR2 reads SVGAGI (reference sequence). The CDR3 reads CASSYSAGDPGELFF. The CDR3 DNA reads TGTGCCAGCAGTTACTCCGCGGGAGACCCCGGGGAGCTGTTTTTT.

This chain joins TRBV28 and TRBJ1-4; 10 nucleotides align to TRBD1. CDR1 is MDHEN, CDR2 SYDVKM, per germline. Losses at the gene ends were 3 bases for V and 5 bases for J; bases not matched to a gene: 9. The CDR3 spans 17 residues. CDR3 nucleotides: TGTGCCAGCAGTTTTCGGACAGGGGGAAAGTCAAATGAAAAACTGTTTTTT. Its protein is CASSFRTGGKSNEKLFF. Using reference TRBV28 and TRBJ1-4 for the parts outside the CDR3, the full variable domain is DVKVTQSSRYLVKRTGEKVFLECVQDMDHENMFWYRQDPGLGLRLIYFSYDVKMKEKGDIPEGYSVSREKKERFSLILESASTNQTSMYLCASSFRTGGKSNEKLFFGSGTQLSVL.